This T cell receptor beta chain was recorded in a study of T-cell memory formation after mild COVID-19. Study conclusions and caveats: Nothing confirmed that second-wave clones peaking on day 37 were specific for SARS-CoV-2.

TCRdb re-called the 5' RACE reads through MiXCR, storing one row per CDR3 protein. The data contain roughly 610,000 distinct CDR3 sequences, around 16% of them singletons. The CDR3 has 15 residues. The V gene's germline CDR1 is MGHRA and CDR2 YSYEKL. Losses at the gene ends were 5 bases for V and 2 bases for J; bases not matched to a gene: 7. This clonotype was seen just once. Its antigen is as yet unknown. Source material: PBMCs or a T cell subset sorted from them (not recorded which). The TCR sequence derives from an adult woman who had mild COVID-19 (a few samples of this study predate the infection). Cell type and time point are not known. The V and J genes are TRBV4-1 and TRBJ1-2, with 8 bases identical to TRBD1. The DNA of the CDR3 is TGCGCCAGCAGCTCACAGACAGGGGCCAACTATGGCTACACCTTC. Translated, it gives CASSSQTGANYGYTF.